This T cell receptor beta chain derives from a study of technical replicates of blood from several donors. This CDR3 has 15 residues. Germline V lookup: CDR1 SGHDT, CDR2 YYEEEE. The trim removed 5 bases at V and 5 bases at J, leaving 7 bases unmatched. Data came from immunoSEQ multiplex PCR; TCRdb stores just in-frame clones and leaves some out. The sample contains 50,000 to 70,000 clones, 91% of which appear only once. V is TRBV5-6 and J is TRBJ2-5; TRBD2 matches at 12 bases. This receptor was obtained from a human donor in good health. Some clones in this sample may be carry-over from other donors' samples. The sequenced sample was PBMCs. The CDR3 reads CASRPSGRALETQYF. CDR3 bases: TGTGCCAGCAGGCCTAGCGGGAGGGCCTTGGAGACCCAGTACTTC.